This TCR beta chain is drawn from a study of cytomegalovirus exposure and HLA in healthy donors. Primers for the PCR totalled 60 Vbeta and 13 Jbeta. Measured with immunoSEQ multiplex PCR; TCRdb has only the in-frame clones, and not every one. The table lists about 83,000 clones, roughly 75% of them singletons, with around 4.2% in the top ten. Per the germline V gene, CDR1 is LNHDA and CDR2 is SQIVND (reference sequence). With 1 base removed from V and 0 bases from J, the gap between germline ends came to 7 bases. CDR3 length equals 14 residues. The chain joins TRBV19 to TRBJ2-7, with D hard to call. The receptor was derived from a man in his sixties in good health and CMV-seronegative. Specimen: PBMCs. CDR3 residues: CASSIGPSSYEQYF. DNA for the CDR3: TGTGCCAGTAGTATAGGGCCTAGCTCCTACGAGCAGTACTTC.